The clone carrying this T cell receptor beta chain has just one count. The antigen is undetermined. Via MiXCR, TCRdb re-called the reads, giving one row per CDR3 protein. The table shows around 300,000 distinct CDR3 sequences, with under 25% occurring only once. Germline V gene data show CDR1 as LNHDA and CDR2 as SQIVND (reference sequence). CDR3 length equals 16 residues. The ends lost 5 bases at V and 5 bases at J; junction bases unmatched: 12. The sample comes from a study of T cell repertoires in cytomegalovirus infection. This TCR was recovered from a human donor in good health (CMV status not recorded). Some clones in this sample may be carry-over from other donors' samples. The sample here was cultured PBMCs, taken from culture after CMV antigen stimulation. The chain couples TRBV19 to TRBJ2-5; 9 bases match TRBD2. The CDR3 is CASSPARSGSRETQYF. CDR3 sequence (DNA): TGTGCCAGTAGTCCCGCCCGTAGCGGGAGTCGGGAGACCCAGTACTTC.